The rows below give T cell receptor beta chains drawn from one sample of a study of cytomegalovirus exposure and HLA in healthy donors. Libraries were prepared by immunoSEQ multiplex PCR; TCRdb keeps only in-frame clonotypes and omits some of them. The data show around 100,000 clones, less than 8% seen once. Sample: PBMCs. These receptors were taken from a man aged 50-60 years in good health and CMV-seronegative. CDR3s include the opening cysteine and the closing phenylalanine or tryptophan. The D gene is left open where the match is weak. Expanded clones get a size class; other rows say once, few or many, or leave the size out.

d_call clone_size j_call v_call cdr3_nt cdr3_aa
TRBD1 few TRBJ1-1 TRBV13 TGTGCCACCAGCAGGGGGATAATGAACACTGAAGCTTTCTTT CATSRGIMNTEAFF
TRBD2 few TRBJ2-1 TRBV4-3 TGCGCCAGCAGCCAGATACTAGCGGGAGCGGGGAATGAGCAGTTCTTC CASSQILAGAGNEQFF
- - TRBJ1-2 TRBV7-2 TGTGCCAGCAGCTTAACGTCGACAGACGTGGGCTACACCTTC CASSLTSTDVGYTF
- - TRBJ1-6 TRBV28 TGTGCCAGCAGTTTATTTGGCCATCAGCGCTGGGATTCACCCCTCCACTTT CASSLFGHQRWDSPLHF
TRBD2 - TRBJ2-2 TRBV30 TGTGCCTGGAGTGGCCGGACTAGCGGGAGGGCGACGACCGGGGAGCTGTTTTTT CAWSGRTSGRATTGELFF
- - TRBJ1-3 TRBV4-1 TGCGCCAGCAGCCAAGACCGCGAAACCCTCTCTGGAAACACCATATATTTT CASSQDRETLSGNTIYF
- few TRBJ1-2 TRBV2 TGTGCCAGCAGTGATCCGACAGCGCAGGTTAGCTATGGCTACACCTTC CASSDPTAQVSYGYTF
TRBD2 - TRBJ2-7 TRBV7-3 TGTGCCAGCAGCCCCGGGGGGGCCCTTACATCCTACGAGCAGTACTTC CASSPGGALTSYEQYF
- - TRBJ2-7 TRBV28 TGTGCCAGCAGGACTAACAGGGTACCTAGCTCCTACGAGCAGTACTTC CASRTNRVPSSYEQYF
TRBD2 - TRBJ2-5 TRBV28 TGTGCCAGCAGTTTTCCAGCGGGAGCGGCGGAGACCCAGTACTTC CASSFPAGAAETQYF
TRBD1 - TRBJ2-3 TRBV28 TGTGCCAGCAGTTCTCCAGGGGGTCCAGATACGCAGTATTTT CASSSPGGPDTQYF
- - TRBJ1-2 TRBV7-9 TGTGCCAGCAGCCCGGACGGCGGGGGCTATGGCTACACCTTC CASSPDGGGYGYTF
- - TRBJ1-1 TRBV19 TGTGCCAGTAGTATGAACAGGGTCCTATTCACTGAAGCTTTCTTT CASSMNRVLFTEAFF
TRBD1 few TRBJ1-1 TRBV29-1 TGCAGCGTTGAAGAGGCCAGGGGGAAGGGGACTGAAGCTTTCTTT CSVEEARGKGTEAFF
TRBD2 - TRBJ2-3 TRBV27 TGTGCCAGCAGTAAAGCGGGAAGCACAGATACGCAGTATTTT CASSKAGSTDTQYF
TRBD2 few TRBJ2-5 TRBV6-5 TGTGCCAGCAGTTACTCGATACTAGCGGGAGCCCAGTACTTC CASSYSILAGAQYF
TRBD1 - TRBJ2-7 TRBV28 TGTGCCAGCAGAAACCAGGGGGCCGTGTACGAGCAGTACTTC CASRNQGAVYEQYF
TRBD1 - TRBJ2-7 TRBV30 TGTGCCTGGGGATGGGACAGGGGGTATTCCTACGAGCAGTACTTC CAWGWDRGYSYEQYF
- - TRBJ2-1 TRBV30 TGTGCCTGGAAGGACAGACACAATGAGCAGTTCTTC CAWKDRHNEQFF
TRBD2 few TRBJ2-3 TRBV6-1 TGTGCCAGCAGACCACTAGCGGGGGGCACAGATACGCAGTATTTT CASRPLAGGTDTQYF
- few TRBJ2-7 TRBV5-1 TGCGCCAGCAGCTCGCGCCAGGGGATTATGTACGAGCAGTACTTC CASSSRQGIMYEQYF
TRBD1 few TRBJ2-5 TRBV5-1 TGCGCCTGCAAAACGGGACAGCGACAAGAGACCCAGTACTTC CACKTGQRQETQYF
- - TRBJ2-1 TRBV5-5 TGTGCCAGCAGCTCGCGATACAATGAGCAGTTCTTC CASSSRYNEQFF
- - TRBJ2-7 TRBV2 TGTGCCAGCAAGGATCTACAGGGGACTTCCTACGAGCAGTACTTC CASKDLQGTSYEQYF
- few TRBJ2-7 TRBV25-1 TGTGCCAGCAGTCCTACAGGAAACTACGAGCAGTACTTC CASSPTGNYEQYF
- - TRBJ2-3 TRBV2 TGTGCCAGCAGTGATGGCAGATTCTCTAGCACAGATACGCAGTATTTT CASSDGRFSSTDTQYF
- few TRBJ2-7 TRBV28 TGTGCCAGCAGTTTTAGCTGGGGAGAAAGGGAGCAGTACTTC CASSFSWGEREQYF
TRBD1 - TRBJ1-2 TRBV18 TGTGCCAGCTCCCCGGGACAGGGCGCTAACTATGGCTACACCTTC CASSPGQGANYGYTF
- - TRBJ1-6 TRBV6-4 TGTGCCAGCTCCCAGGACACCTATAATTCACCCCTCCACTTT CASSQDTYNSPLHF
- few TRBJ2-6 TRBV18 TGTGCCAGCTCATCCGGGAGCTCTGGGGCCAACGTCCTGACTTTC CASSSGSSGANVLTF
TRBD1 - TRBJ2-7 TRBV5-1 TGCGCCAGCAGCTTTAGGACAGGATTCAACGAGCAGTACTTC CASSFRTGFNEQYF
TRBD1 - TRBJ1-1 TRBV2 TGTGCCAGCAGTGTAGAGACAGGGAGCCTCCCCTCTTTCTTT CASSVETGSLPSFF
TRBD2 - TRBJ2-1 TRBV19 TGTGCCAGTAGTATAGGGGGACTAGCGGGAGTAAGGGCCGATGAGCAGTTCTTC CASSIGGLAGVRADEQFF
TRBD1 - TRBJ2-5 TRBV27 TGTGCCAGCAGTTACACCCCCCCGGGGACAGGGGCCCGGTACCAAGAGACCCAGTACTTC CASSYTPPGTGARYQETQYF
- few TRBJ2-7 TRBV28 TGTGCCAGCACCTTAGGGGGGGCCTACGAGCAGTACTTC CASTLGGAYEQYF
- few TRBJ2-3 TRBV9 TGTGCCAGCAGCGTATATTCCCAGGTCACAGATACGCAGTATTTT CASSVYSQVTDTQYF
TRBD1 - TRBJ2-3 TRBV6-1 TGTGCCAGTTGGACAGGGAAAGCAGATACGCAGTATTTT CASWTGKADTQYF
- few TRBJ1-1 TRBV18 TGTGCCAGCGCCCGAGGGGGGGACACTGAAGCTTTCTTT CASARGGDTEAFF
TRBD1 - TRBJ2-2 TRBV11-2 TGTGCCAGCAGCTTGGACAGGTTTGGCCTTGGGAACACCGGGGAGCTGTTTTTT CASSLDRFGLGNTGELFF
TRBD2 few TRBJ2-7 TRBV30 TGTGCCTGGAACCTCCTCGGGGGGGCAGACTACGAGCAGTACTTC CAWNLLGGADYEQYF
TRBD1 - TRBJ1-2 TRBV11-2 TGTGCCAGCAGCGCAGGGACAGGGGGCGATGGCTACACCTTC CASSAGTGGDGYTF
TRBD2 - TRBJ2-2 TRBV28 TGTGCCACCGGGACTAGCGACACCGGGGAGCTGTTTTTT CATGTSDTGELFF
- few TRBJ2-3 TRBV5-5 TGTGCCAGCAGCTTACAGGTTTCTAGCACAGATACGCAGTATTTT CASSLQVSSTDTQYF
- - TRBJ1-1 TRBV5-4 TGTGCCAGCAGCTTGGCCAGAGGTCTGAACACTGAAGCTTTCTTT CASSLARGLNTEAFF
TRBD1 - TRBJ2-5 TRBV28 TGTGCCAGCAGCTTACAGGGGGCCGAGACCCAGTACTTC CASSLQGAETQYF
TRBD1 - TRBJ1-5 TRBV28 TGTGCCAGCACCCTCACAGGGACAGGGGCGCTCATCGATCACCAGCCCCAGCATTTT CASTLTGTGALIDHQPQHF
- - TRBJ1-1 TRBV28 TGTGCCAGCAGTTTGGCAGGTTCTGAAGCTTTCTTT CASSLAGSEAFF
TRBD2 - TRBJ2-7 TRBV11-2 TGTGCCAGCAGCCAAAGGAGCGGGACCTCCTACGAGCAGTACTTC CASSQRSGTSYEQYF
- few TRBJ2-7 TRBV4-1 TGCGCCAGCAGCCAAGCGGGTACCTACGAGCAGTACTTC CASSQAGTYEQYF
- - TRBJ2-3 TRBV5-1 TGCGCCAGCAGCTGGGGGGACAGCAGCACAGATACGCAGTATTTT CASSWGDSSTDTQYF
- few TRBJ2-7 TRBV6-5 TGTGCCAGCAGTCCAGGATATTCATCCTCCTACGAGCAGTACTTC CASSPGYSSSYEQYF